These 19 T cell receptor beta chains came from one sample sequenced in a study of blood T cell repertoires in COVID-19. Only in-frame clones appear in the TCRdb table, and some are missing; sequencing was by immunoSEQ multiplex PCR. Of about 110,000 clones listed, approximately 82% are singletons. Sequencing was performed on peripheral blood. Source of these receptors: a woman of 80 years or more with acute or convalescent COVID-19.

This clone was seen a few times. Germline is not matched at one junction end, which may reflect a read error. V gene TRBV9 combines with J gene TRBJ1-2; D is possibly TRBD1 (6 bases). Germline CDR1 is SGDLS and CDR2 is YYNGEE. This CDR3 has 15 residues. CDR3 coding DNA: TGTGCCAGCAGCAAAACTGGGACACTATCTATGGGGAGCGCCTTC. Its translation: CASSKTGTLSMGSAF. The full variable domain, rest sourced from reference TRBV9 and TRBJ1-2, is DSGVTQTPKHLITATGQRVTLRCSPRSGDLSVYWYQQSLDQGLQFLIQYYNGEERAKGNILERFSAQQFPDLHSELNLSSLELGDSALYFCASSKTGTLSMGSAFGSGTRLTVV.

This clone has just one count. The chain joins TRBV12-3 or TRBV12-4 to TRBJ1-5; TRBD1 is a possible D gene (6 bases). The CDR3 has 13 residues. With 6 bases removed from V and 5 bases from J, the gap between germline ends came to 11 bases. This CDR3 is CASSRQVDQPQHF. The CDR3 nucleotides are TGTGCCAGCAGCCGACAGGTTGATCAGCCCCAGCATTTT.

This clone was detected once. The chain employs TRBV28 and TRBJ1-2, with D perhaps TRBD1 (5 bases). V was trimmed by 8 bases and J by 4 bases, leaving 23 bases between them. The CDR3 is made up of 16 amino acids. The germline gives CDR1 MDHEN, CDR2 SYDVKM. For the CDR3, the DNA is TGTGCCAGCGGGCGGGGGTTTGGGGTAATCGGCTATGGCTACACCTTC. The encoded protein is CASGRGFGVIGYGYTF.

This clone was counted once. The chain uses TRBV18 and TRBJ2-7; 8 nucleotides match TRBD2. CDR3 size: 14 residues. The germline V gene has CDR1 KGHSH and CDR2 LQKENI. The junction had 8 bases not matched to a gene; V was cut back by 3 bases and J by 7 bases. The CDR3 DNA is TGTGCCAGCTCACCGACTAGCGCATCGAGGGAGCAGTACTTC. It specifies CASSPTSASREQYF. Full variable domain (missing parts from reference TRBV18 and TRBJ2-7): NAGVMQNPRHLVRRRGQEARLRCSPMKGHSHVYWYRQLPEEGLKFMVYLQKENIIDESGMPKERFSAEFPKEGPSILRIQQVVRGDSAAYFCASSPTSASREQYFGPGTRLTVT.

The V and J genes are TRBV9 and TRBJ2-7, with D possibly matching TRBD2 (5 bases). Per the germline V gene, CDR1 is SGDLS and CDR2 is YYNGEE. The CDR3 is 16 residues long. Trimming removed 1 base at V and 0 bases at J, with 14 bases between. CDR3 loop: CASSVSPITSSYEQYF. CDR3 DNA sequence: TGTGCCAGCAGCGTAAGTCCTATTACTAGCTCCTACGAGCAGTACTTC. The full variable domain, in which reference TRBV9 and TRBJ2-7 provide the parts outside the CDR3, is DSGVTQTPKHLITATGQRVTLRCSPRSGDLSVYWYQQSLDQGLQFLIQYYNGEERAKGNILERFSAQQFPDLHSELNLSSLELGDSALYFCASSVSPITSSYEQYFGPGTRLTVT.

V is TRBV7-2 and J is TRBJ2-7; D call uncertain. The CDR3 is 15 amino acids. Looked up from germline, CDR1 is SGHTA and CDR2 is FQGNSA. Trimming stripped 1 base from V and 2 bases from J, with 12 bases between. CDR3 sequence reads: CASSLGAGFTYEQYF. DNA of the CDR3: TGTGCCAGCAGCTTAGGGGCAGGATTTACCTACGAGCAGTACTTC.

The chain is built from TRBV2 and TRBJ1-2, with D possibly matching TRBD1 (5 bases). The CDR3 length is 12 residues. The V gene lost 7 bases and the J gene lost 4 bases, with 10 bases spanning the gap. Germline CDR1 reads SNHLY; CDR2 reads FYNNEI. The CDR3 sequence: CASKGLTYGYTF. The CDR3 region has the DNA TGTGCCAGCAAGGGACTTACCTATGGCTACACCTTC.

This CDR3 is CASRLAGGVYGYTF. CDR3 in DNA: TGTGCAAGTCGCTTAGCGGGGGGGGTCTATGGCTACACCTTC. V gene TRBV12-2 combines with J gene TRBJ1-2. TRBV12-2 represents a pseudogene. This CDR3 contains 14 residues.

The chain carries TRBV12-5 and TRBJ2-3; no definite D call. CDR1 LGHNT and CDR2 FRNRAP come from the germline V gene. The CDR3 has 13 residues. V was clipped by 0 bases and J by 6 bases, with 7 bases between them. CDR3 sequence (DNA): TGTGCTAGTGGTTTGGTCCCTCCTGATACGCAGTATTTT. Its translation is CASGLVPPDTQYF.

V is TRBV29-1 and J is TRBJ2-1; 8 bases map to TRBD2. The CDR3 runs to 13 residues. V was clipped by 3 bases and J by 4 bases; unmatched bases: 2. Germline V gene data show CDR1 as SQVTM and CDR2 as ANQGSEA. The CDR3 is CSVEAGGYNEQFF. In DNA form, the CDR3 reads TGCAGCGTTGAGGCGGGGGGATACAATGAGCAGTTCTTC.

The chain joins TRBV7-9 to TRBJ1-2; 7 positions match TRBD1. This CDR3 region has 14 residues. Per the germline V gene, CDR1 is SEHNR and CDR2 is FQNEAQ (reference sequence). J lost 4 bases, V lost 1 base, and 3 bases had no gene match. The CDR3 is CASSLGQGSYGYTF. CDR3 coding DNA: TGTGCCAGCAGCTTAGGACAGGGTAGCTATGGCTACACCTTC.

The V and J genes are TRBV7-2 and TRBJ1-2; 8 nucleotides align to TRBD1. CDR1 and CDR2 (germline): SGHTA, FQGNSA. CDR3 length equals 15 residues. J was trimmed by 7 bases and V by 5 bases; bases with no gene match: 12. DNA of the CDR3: TGTGCCAGCAGCCCACAGGGGGGGACAGGTGTTGGCTACACCTTC. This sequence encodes CASSPQGGTGVGYTF.

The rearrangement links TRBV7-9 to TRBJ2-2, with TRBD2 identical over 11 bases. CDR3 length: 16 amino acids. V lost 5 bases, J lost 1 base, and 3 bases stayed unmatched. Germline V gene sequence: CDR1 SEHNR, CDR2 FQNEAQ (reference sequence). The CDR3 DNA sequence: TGTGCCAGCAGCCCCACTAGCGGGGGGAACACCGGGGAGCTGTTTTTT. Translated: CASSPTSGGNTGELFF.

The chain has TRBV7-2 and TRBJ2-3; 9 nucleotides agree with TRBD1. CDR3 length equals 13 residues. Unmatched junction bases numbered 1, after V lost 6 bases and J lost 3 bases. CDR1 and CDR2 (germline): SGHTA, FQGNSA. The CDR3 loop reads CASRQGATDTQYF. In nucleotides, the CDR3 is TGTGCCAGCAGACAGGGGGCTACAGATACGCAGTATTTT.

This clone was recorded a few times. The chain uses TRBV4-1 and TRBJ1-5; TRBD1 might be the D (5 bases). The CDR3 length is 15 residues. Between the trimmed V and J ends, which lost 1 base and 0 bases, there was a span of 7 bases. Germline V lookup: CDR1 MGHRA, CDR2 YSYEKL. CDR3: CASSQGTNSNQPQHF. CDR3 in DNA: TGCGCCAGCAGCCAAGGGACAAATAGCAATCAGCCCCAGCATTTT.

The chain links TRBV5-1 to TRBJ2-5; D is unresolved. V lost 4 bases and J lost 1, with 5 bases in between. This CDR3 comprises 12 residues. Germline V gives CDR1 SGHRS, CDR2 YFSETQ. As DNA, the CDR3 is TGCGCCAGCAGCCCTACCCAAGAGACCCAGTACTTC. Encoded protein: CASSPTQETQYF.

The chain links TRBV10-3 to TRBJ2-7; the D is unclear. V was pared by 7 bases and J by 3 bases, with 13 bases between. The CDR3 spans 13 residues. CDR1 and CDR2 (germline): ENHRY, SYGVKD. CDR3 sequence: CAIKPDLRYEQYF. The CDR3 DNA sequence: TGTGCCATCAAGCCCGATCTCCGCTACGAGCAGTACTTC.

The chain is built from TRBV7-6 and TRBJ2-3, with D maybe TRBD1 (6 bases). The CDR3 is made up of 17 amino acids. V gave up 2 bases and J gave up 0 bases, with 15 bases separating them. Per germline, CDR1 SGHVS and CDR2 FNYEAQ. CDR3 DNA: TGTGCCAGCAGCTTAAACGGGTGGGGGCGTAGCACAGATACGCAGTATTTT. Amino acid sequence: CASSLNGWGRSTDTQYF. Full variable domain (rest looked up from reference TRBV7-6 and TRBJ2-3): GAGVSQSPRYKVTKRGQDVALRCDPISGHVSLYWYRQALGQGPEFLTYFNYEAQQDKSGLPNDRFSAERPEGSISTLTIQRTEQRDSAMYRCASSLNGWGRSTDTQYFGPGTRLTVL.

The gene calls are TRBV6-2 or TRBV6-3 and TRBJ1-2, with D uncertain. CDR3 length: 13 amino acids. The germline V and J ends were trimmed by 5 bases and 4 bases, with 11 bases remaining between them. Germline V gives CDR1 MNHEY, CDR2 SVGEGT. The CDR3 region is CASSPDTSYGYTF. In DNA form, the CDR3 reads TGTGCCAGCAGTCCCGACACGAGCTATGGCTACACCTTC.